The 3 T cell receptor beta chains given below trace back to one sample, sequenced in a study of T cells in Graves' hyperthyroidism and ophthalmopathy. RNA transcripts served as the template for amplifying TCR beta CDR3 regions. The HTBI primer set was used in a first-round RT-PCR of the TCR CDR3. MiXCR, run by TCRdb on the multiplex PCR reads, gives a single entry per CDR3 protein. The sample gives under 500,000 distinct CDR3 sequences, more than 12% of which show up once; around 27% is in the top ten. Sequencing used blood. The receptors shown here come from a man in his fifties with Graves' ophthalmopathy.

This clonotype was observed at least ten times. The chain is built from TRBV20-1 and TRBJ2-1; 14 nucleotides agree with TRBD2. CDR1 DFQATT and CDR2 SNEGSKA come from the germline V gene (reference sequence). V trimming: 4 bases; J trimming: 4 bases; junction bases outside the gene matches: 6. There are 16 residues in the CDR3. The CDR3 DNA reads TGCAGTGCTAAGGCCGGGACTAGCGGGAGTTACAATGAGCAGTTCTTC. Translation: CSAKAGTSGSYNEQFF.

This clonotype has at least ten counts. The genes are TRBV18 and TRBJ1-4; D is unclear. Trimming took off 4 bases at V and 5 bases at J, with 11 bases between the two ends. CDR3 length: 14 residues. The germline CDR1 and CDR2 sequences are KGHSH and LQKENI. CDR3 region: CASSLGGMNEKLFF. For the CDR3, the DNA is TGTGCCAGCTCACTGGGTGGAATGAATGAAAAACTGTTTTTT.

This clonotype showed up many times. This sequence joins TRBV28 and TRBJ2-7; D may be TRBD1 or TRBD2 (5 bases each). Trimming removed 3 bases from V and 6 bases from J, with 12 bases in between. This CDR3 is built from 13 residues. Looked up from germline, CDR1 is MDHEN and CDR2 is SYDVKM. For the CDR3, the DNA is TGTGCCAGCAGTTTGGGGGTAAGGGGCGAGCAGTACTTC. Its protein product is CASSLGVRGEQYF. Looking up the rest from reference TRBV28 and TRBJ2-7 gives the full variable domain: DVKVTQSSRYLVKRTGEKVFLECVQDMDHENMFWYRQDPGLGLRLIYFSYDVKMKEKGDIPEGYSVSREKKERFSLILESASTNQTSMYLCASSLGVRGEQYFGPGTRLTVT.